A selection of T cell receptor beta chains follows, all from one sample in a study of Graves' ophthalmopathy and Graves' hyperthyroidism. Via MiXCR, TCRdb re-called the multiplex PCR reads, giving one row per CDR3 protein. The sample carries hundreds of thousands of distinct CDR3 sequences, roughly 41% recorded once. Material: peripheral blood. The receptors come from an adult man with Graves' ophthalmopathy. The CDR3 runs from the conserved cysteine through the conserved F or W.

V	J	CDR3
TRBV7-2	TRBJ2-7	CASSLSGNRDLYEQYF
TRBV4-3	TRBJ2-7	CASSQGTGTYEQYF
TRBV6-1	TRBJ1-2	CASSYSGGRLYGYTF
TRBV9	TRBJ2-2	CASSSNPSGSRGTGELFF
TRBV7-2	TRBJ2-7	CASSLSPGVYEQYF
TRBV15	TRBJ1-6	CATSARDTGSYNSPLHF
TRBV25-1	TRBJ1-4	CASHRQSGSEKLFF
TRBV25-1	TRBJ2-5	CARAGGYETQYF
TRBV2	TRBJ2-5	CASSGSRAGAETQYF
TRBV30	TRBJ2-7	CAWNKGSSYEQYF
TRBV25-1	TRBJ2-4	CASRSRTGGADIQYF
TRBV15	TRBJ1-6	CATSTPGQGSSPLHF
TRBV5-5	TRBJ1-5	CASSLGARGPNQPQHF
TRBV10-3	TRBJ2-7	CAVWTGEASEQYF
TRBV19	TRBJ2-5	CASSQDGEETQYF
TRBV10-3	NA	CAISTAGHNEQFF
TRBV7-2	TRBJ1-3	CASSFETGYGYTIYF
TRBV19	TRBJ2-7	CASSIEKSGQGYEQYF
TRBV24-1	TRBJ1-2	CATRTGAGYGYTF
TRBV2	TRBJ2-7	CASSVLRDLDLREQYF
TRBV7-9	TRBJ1-1	CASSHPLDRNNTEAFF
TRBV19	TRBJ2-7	CASSPGLSYGQYF
TRBV10-2	TRBJ2-6	CASSESAGGTGANVLTF
TRBV9	TRBJ1-4	CASSVGAGVMASEKLFF
TRBV7-9	TRBJ1-2	CASSLALRGPEGYTF
TRBV29-1	TRBJ2-7	CSHPGGQGREQYF
TRBV25-1	TRBJ1-1	CACSKGGEAFF
TRBV9	TRBJ2-2	CASSVEWTGRNGELFF
TRBV2	TRBJ2-6	CASMGGPGANVLTF